These 5 T cell receptor beta chains originate from one sample sequenced in a study of shared clonotypes between healthy human individuals. Assay: immunoSEQ multiplex PCR; the TCRdb copy retains only in-frame clones and omits some. The data hold some 2 million clones, with about 95% observed a single time. Selected positively for CCR7 and CD45RO-negative, naive CD8 cells excluded terminally differentiated effector memory CD45RA+ cells. The sample consisted of naive CD8+ T cells sorted from blood. All receptors come from a man between 18 and 29 years old in good health.

This rearrangement joins TRBV5-1 to TRBJ2-1, with D perhaps TRBD2 (6 bases). CDR1 is SGHRS, CDR2 YFSETQ, per germline. CDR3 length: 13 amino acids. Trimming took off 1 base at V and 7 bases at J, with 9 bases between the two ends. The CDR3 DNA reads TGCGCCAGCAGCTTGTTGGGGGGTAATGAGCAGTTCTTC. The encoded protein is CASSLLGGNEQFF.

As concerns this clone: The same CDR3 arises from other DNA sequences in this sample as well. CDR3 residues: CASSLVGDTDTQYF. CDR3 in DNA: TGTGCCAGCAGTTTAGTCGGCGACACAGATACGCAGTATTTT. This chain connects TRBV28 to TRBJ2-3; D is uncertain. The CDR3 has 14 residues. Trimming took 2 bases from V and 2 from J, leaving 8 bases between them. Looked up from germline, CDR1 is MDHEN and CDR2 is SYDVKM.

The chain combines TRBV11-2 with TRBJ2-7, with unresolved D. Trimming left V 3 bases short and J 6 bases short, with 9 bases between. Germline CDR1 SGHAT, CDR2 FQNNGV. The CDR3 has 12 amino acids. CDR3 protein: CASSFEQSEQYF. The CDR3 bases are TGTGCCAGCAGCTTTGAGCAGTCCGAGCAGTACTTC.

The rearrangement links TRBV6-5 to TRBJ2-3; D is unclear. This CDR3 has 12 amino acids. Germline CDR1 reads MNHEY; CDR2 reads SVGAGI. Trimming stripped 8 bases from V and 4 bases from J, with 10 bases between. CDR3 sequence: CASGTSADTQYF. CDR3 nucleotides: TGTGCCAGCGGAACCAGTGCAGATACGCAGTATTTT.

V usage is TRBV4-1 and J usage is TRBJ1-4; D unresolved. Looked up from germline, CDR1 is MGHRA and CDR2 is YSYEKL. V shed 8 bases and J shed 5 bases, with 15 bases lying between them. The CDR3 runs 14 residues. The DNA for the CDR3 is TGCGCCAGCGCAACATTGGGCCTAAATGAAAAACTGTTTTTT. Protein sequence: CASATLGLNEKLFF.